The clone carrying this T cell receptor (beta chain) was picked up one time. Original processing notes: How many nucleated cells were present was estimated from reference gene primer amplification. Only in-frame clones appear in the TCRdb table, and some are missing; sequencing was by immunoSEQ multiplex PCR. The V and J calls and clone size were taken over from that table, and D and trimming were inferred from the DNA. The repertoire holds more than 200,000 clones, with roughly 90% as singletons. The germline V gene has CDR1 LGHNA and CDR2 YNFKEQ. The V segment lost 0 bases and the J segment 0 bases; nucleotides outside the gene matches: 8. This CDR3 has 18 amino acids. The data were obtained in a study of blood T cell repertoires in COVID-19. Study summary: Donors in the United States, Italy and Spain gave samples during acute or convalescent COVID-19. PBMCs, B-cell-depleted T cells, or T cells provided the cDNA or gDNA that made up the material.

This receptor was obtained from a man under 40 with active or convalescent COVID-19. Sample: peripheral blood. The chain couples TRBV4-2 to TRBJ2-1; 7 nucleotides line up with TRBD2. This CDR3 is CASSQESPRDYSYNEQFF. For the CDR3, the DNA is TGTGCCAGCAGCCAAGAATCTCCCCGGGACTACTCCTACAATGAGCAGTTCTTC.